The present T cell receptor beta chain was sequenced within a study of blood T cell repertoires in COVID-19. Across the study: The study drew acute and convalescent COVID-19 samples from the United States, Italy and Spain. Sources were T cells, B-cell-depleted T cells, or PBMCs; the material itself was cDNA or gDNA.

CDR1 ENHRY and CDR2 SYGVKD come from the germline V gene. The CDR3 runs 15 residues. The V and J ends lost 2 bases and 3 bases respectively, with 14 bases between them. Sequencing was performed with immunoSEQ multiplex PCR; in TCRdb, only in-frame clones are kept and a portion is missing. The table has approximately 170,000 clones, about 88% seen once. Seattle-derived patients entered the study during active infection and were followed longitudinally. The sample taken for sequencing was peripheral blood. This receptor was obtained from a woman older than 75 with COVID-19, enrolled during active disease. The V call is TRBV10-3, the J call TRBJ2-7, with D maybe TRBD2 (6 bases). CDR3 sequence reads: CAISEILAEYYEQYF. The CDR3 DNA sequence: TGTGCCATCAGTGAGATACTAGCTGAATACTACGAGCAGTACTTC.